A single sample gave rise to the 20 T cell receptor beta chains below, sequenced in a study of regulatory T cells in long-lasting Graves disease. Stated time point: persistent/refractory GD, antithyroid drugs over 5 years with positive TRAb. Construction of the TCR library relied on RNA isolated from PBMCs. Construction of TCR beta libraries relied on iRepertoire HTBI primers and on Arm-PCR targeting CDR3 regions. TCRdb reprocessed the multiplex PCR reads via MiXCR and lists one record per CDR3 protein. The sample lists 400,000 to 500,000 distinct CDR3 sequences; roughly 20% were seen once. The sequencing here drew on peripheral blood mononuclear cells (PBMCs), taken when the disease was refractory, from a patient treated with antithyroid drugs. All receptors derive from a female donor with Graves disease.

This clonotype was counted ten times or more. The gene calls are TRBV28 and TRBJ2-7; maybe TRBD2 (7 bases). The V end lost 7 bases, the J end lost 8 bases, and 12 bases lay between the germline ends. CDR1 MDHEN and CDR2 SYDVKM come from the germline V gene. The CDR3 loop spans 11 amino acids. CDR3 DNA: TGTGCCAGCAACCTGGGGGGGCAGCAGTACTTC. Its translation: CASNLGGQQYF.

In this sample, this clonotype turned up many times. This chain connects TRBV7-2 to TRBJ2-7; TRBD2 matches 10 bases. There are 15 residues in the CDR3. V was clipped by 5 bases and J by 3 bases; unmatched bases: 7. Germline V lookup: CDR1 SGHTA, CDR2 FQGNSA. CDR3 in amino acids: CASSLRTSGNYEQYF. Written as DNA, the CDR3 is TGTGCCAGCAGCCTCCGGACTAGCGGAAACTACGAGCAGTACTTC.

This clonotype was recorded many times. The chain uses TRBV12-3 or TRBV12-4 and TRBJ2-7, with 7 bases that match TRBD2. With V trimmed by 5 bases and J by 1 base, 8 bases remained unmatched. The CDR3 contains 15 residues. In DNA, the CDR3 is TGTGCCAGCAGTCCCCGACTAGCTGTTTCCTACGAGCAGTACTTC. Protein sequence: CASSPRLAVSYEQYF.

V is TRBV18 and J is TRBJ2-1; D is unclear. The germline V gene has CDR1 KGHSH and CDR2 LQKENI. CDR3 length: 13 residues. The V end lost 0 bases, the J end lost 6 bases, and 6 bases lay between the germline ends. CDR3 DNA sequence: TGTGCCAGCTCACCACCGAACCTCAATGAGCAGTTCTTC. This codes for CASSPPNLNEQFF.

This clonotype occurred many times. The CDR3 region is CASKKGSVYEQYF. The DNA of the CDR3 is TGTGCCAGCAAAAAGGGATCCGTTTACGAGCAGTACTTC. The J gene is TRBJ2-7, the V gene TRBV6-1; no reliable D call. V was pared by 7 bases and J by 4 bases, with 14 bases between. Germline CDR1 is MNHNS and CDR2 is SASEGT. This CDR3 spans 13 amino acids.

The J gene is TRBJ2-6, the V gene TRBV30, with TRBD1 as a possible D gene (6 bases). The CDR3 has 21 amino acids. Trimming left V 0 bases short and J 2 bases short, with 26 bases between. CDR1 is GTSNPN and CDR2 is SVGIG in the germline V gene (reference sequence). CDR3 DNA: TGTGCCTGGAGTGTACTATTTCCCCGAGAGGGGGAACTTGCTGGGGCCAACGTCCTGACTTTC. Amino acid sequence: CAWSVLFPREGELAGANVLTF.

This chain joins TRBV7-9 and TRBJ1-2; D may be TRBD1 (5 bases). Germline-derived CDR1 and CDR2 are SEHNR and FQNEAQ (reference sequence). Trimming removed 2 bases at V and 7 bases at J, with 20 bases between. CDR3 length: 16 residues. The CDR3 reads CASSLLEASPGTGYTF. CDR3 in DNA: TGTGCCAGCAGCTTATTAGAGGCCTCCCCTGGGACTGGCTACACCTTC.

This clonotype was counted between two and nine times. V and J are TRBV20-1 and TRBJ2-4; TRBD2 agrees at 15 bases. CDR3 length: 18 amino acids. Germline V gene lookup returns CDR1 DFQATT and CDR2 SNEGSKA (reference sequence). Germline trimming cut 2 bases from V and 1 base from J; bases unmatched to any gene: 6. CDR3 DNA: TGCAGTGCTAGAAGAGGACTAGCGGGAGGGCCGGCCAAAAACATTCAGTACTTC. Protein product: CSARRGLAGGPAKNIQYF.

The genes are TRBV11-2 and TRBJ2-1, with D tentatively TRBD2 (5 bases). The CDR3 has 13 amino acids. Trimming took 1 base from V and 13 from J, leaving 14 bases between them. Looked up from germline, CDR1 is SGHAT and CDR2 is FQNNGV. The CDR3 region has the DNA TGTGCCAGCAGCTTAGGAGCCGGGCGGGTCCAGTTCTTC. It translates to CASSLGAGRVQFF.

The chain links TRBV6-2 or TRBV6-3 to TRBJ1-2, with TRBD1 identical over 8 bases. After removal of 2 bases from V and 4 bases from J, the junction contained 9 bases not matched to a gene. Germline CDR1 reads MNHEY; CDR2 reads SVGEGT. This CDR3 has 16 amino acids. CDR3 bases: TGTGCCAGCAGTTACGCTTGGAGACAGGGGACCTATGGCTACACCTTC. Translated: CASSYAWRQGTYGYTF.

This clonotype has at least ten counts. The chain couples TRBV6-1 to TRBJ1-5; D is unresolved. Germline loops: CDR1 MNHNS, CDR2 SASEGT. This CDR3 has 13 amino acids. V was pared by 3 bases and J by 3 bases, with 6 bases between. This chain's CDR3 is CASSENTNQPQHF. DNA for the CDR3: TGTGCCAGCAGTGAGAATACCAATCAGCCCCAGCATTTT.

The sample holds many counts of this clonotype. CDR3 protein: CASSWRARGAYEQYF. CDR3 nucleotide sequence: TGTGCCAGCTCCTGGAGGGCACGGGGAGCCTACGAGCAGTACTTC. This rearrangement joins TRBV28 to TRBJ2-7; weak D call: TRBD2 (6 bases). Germline V gene sequence: CDR1 MDHEN, CDR2 SYDVKM. The CDR3 loop spans 15 amino acids. V dropped 8 bases and J dropped 2 bases, with 19 bases sitting between them.

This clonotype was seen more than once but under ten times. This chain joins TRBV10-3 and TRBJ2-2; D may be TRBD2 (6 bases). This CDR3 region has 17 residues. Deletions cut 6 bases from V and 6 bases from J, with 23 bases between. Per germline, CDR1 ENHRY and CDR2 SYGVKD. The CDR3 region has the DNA TGTGCCATCAGGGGGGGAAACACCCACCTGATCCCCGGGGAGCTGTTTTTT. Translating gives CAIRGGNTHLIPGELFF.

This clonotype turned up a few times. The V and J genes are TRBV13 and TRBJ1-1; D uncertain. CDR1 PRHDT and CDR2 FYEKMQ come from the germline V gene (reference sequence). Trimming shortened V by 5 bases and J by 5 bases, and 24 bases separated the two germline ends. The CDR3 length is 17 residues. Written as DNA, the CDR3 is TGTGCCAGCAGCCACGGACTGTACCAGATGCGGGGAACTGAAGCTTTCTTT. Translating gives CASSHGLYQMRGTEAFF.

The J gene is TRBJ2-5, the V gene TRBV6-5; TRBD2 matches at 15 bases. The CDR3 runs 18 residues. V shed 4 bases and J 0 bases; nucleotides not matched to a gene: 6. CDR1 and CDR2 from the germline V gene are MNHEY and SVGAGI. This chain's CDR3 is CASSSSGTSGRNQETQYF. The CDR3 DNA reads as TGTGCCAGCAGTTCCTCCGGGACTAGCGGGAGGAACCAAGAGACCCAGTACTTC.

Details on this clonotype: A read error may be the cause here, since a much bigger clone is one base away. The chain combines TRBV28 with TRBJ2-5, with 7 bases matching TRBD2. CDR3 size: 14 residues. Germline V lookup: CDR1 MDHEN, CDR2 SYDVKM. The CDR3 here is CASRVSGFGETRYF. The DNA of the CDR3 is TGTGCCAGCAGAGTTAGCGGGTTTGGAGAGACCCGGTACTTC.

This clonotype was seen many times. In DNA form, the CDR3 reads TGTGCCACCCCCGGGTTGCGTGGCGAGCAGTACTTC. Its translation: CATPGLRGEQYF. The chain employs TRBV2 and TRBJ2-7; D is ambiguous. The CDR3 is 12 amino acids. V lost 10 bases and J 6 bases, leaving 16 bases between the germline ends. CDR1 SNHLY and CDR2 FYNNEI come from the germline V gene.

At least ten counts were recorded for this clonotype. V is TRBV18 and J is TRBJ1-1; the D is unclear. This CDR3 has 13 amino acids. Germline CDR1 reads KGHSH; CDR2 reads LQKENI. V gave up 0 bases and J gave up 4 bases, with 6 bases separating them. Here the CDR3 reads CASSPPLGTEAFF. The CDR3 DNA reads TGTGCCAGCTCACCACCGCTCGGCACTGAAGCTTTCTTT.

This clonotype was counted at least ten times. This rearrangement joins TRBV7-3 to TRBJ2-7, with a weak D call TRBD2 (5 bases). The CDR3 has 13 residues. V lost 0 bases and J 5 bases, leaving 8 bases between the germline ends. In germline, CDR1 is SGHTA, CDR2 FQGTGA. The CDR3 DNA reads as TGTGCCAGCAGCTTAACCCCCGGGGACGAGCAGTACTTC. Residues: CASSLTPGDEQYF.

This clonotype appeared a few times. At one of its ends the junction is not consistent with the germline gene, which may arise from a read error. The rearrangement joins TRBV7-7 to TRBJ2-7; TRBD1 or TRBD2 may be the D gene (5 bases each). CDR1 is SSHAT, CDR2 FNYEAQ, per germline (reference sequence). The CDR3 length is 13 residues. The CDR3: CASSPGRHYEQYF. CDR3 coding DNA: TGTGCTAGCAGCCCGGGACGGCACTACGAGCAGTACTTC.